Listed below are T cell receptor beta chains from one sample, sequenced in a study of blood T cell repertoires in COVID-19. Only in-frame clones appear in the TCRdb table, and some are missing; sequencing was by immunoSEQ multiplex PCR. Of 200,000 to 300,000 clones listed, 83% are singletons. Specimen: PBMCs or T cells enriched from blood (not recorded which). These receptors came from a woman between 40 and 55 years old who had been exposed to COVID-19. Both conserved end residues are part of each CDR3. The order of the fields is clone size, CDR3 length, D gene, J gene, V gene, CDR3 DNA, CDR3 protein. The D gene is left open where the match is weak. The listing skips clone size in some rows; elsewhere it reads once, few, many or a size class.

>once|15|TRBD2|TRBJ2-1|TRBV28
TGTGCCAGCAGTTACACTAGCGGAAGGTACAATGAGCAGTTCTTC
CASSYTSGRYNEQFF
>-|16|-|TRBJ1-3|TRBV9
TGTGCCAGCAGCGGACAAACAGGAGTCTCTGGAAACACCATATATTTT
CASSGQTGVSGNTIYF
>-|14|-|TRBJ1-4|TRBV28
TGTGCCAGCAGTTTTGGTGGGCCGGATGAAAAACTGTTTTTT
CASSFGGPDEKLFF
>-|13|-|TRBJ2-5|TRBV6-5
TGTGCCAGCAGTCCGGGGTACCAAGAGACCCAGTACTTC
CASSPGYQETQYF
>-|15|-|TRBJ1-4|TRBV5-1
TGCGCCAGCAGCTTGGCCAGAGGAGGTCAGGAAAAACTGTTTTTT
CASSLARGGQEKLFF
>-|17|TRBD2|TRBJ2-5|TRBV7-7
TGTGCCAGCAGCGCCGGGACTAGCGGGGGGGCGTGGGAGACCCAGTACTTC
CASSAGTSGGAWETQYF
>-|15|-|TRBJ2-3|TRBV19
TGTGCCAGTAGTATAGCCCCAGGCAGCACAGATACGCAGTATTTT
CASSIAPGSTDTQYF
>once|16|-|TRBJ1-1|TRBV7-3
TGTGCCAGCAGCCATGCCCCGGAACAGATGAACACTGAAGCTTTCTTT
CASSHAPEQMNTEAFF
>-|14|TRBD1|TRBJ1-6|TRBV11-2
TGTGCCAGCAGCCCGGGACAGAATAATTCACCCCTCCACTTT
CASSPGQNNSPLHF
>-|16|TRBD2|TRBJ2-7|TRBV7-8
TGTGCCAGCAGCTTAGCGTTTCTAGCGGGATCCTACGAGCAGTACTTC
CASSLAFLAGSYEQYF
>-|14|TRBD2|TRBJ2-7|TRBV18
TGTGCCAGCTCACCCGGGAGGAACAACTACGAGCAGTACTTC
CASSPGRNNYEQYF
>-|15|TRBD1|TRBJ1-4|TRBV4-1
TGCGCCAGCAGCCAAGAGGACAGGACTAATGAAAAACTGTTTTTT
CASSQEDRTNEKLFF
>once|17|TRBD2|TRBJ2-7|TRBV5-1
TGCGCCAGCAGCTTGGCCGGGCCGCGCGGGGGGGCCTACGAGCAGTACTTC
CASSLAGPRGGAYEQYF
>-|12|-|TRBJ2-1|TRBV5-1
TGCGCCAGCAGCTTGGGCGGGAATGAGCAGTTCTTC
CASSLGGNEQFF
>-|11|TRBD1|TRBJ1-2|TRBV30
TGTGCCTGGAGGGACAGGCGAGGCTACACCTTC
CAWRDRRGYTF
>-|14|-|TRBJ2-5|TRBV7-9
TGTGCCAGCAGCTCCCGACAGCCCCAAGAGACCCAGTACTTC
CASSSRQPQETQYF